The present TCR beta chain was sequenced within a study of read filtering for tumor transcriptome and immune sequencing. About the research overall: Under ten patients were R-ISS I, some 15 were R-ISS II, about seven were R-ISS III.

Findings and limits, study-wide: The CD138-negative fraction was mixed bone marrow immune cells, not pure T cells. Even smaller IR-seq throughput identified most shared clonotypes.

This library used roughly 430 ng RNA and molecular barcoded adaptors spanning alpha/delta and beta/gamma chains. TCRdb analysed the reads with MiXCR anew, one entry per CDR3 protein. The profile shows more than 20,000 distinct CDR3 sequences, roughly 19% of them singletons. Details on this clonotype: Its antigen is currently unknown.

Bone marrow was sampled from every patient at the time of active disease. CDR1 is SGDLS, CDR2 YYNGEE, per germline. With 5 bases clipped from V and 4 bases from J, the junction kept 7 bases outside the gene matches. The CDR3 covers 14 residues. The rearrangement uses TRBV9 and TRBJ2-3; 7 bases align to TRBD2. Sequenced: a population of CD138-negative cells sorted from bone marrow. The clonotype comes from a donor aged 40 or older with multiple myeloma. The CDR3 DNA reads as TGTGCCAGCAGTGGACTAGGGTCCTCAGATACGCAGTATTTT. It translates to CASSGLGSSDTQYF.